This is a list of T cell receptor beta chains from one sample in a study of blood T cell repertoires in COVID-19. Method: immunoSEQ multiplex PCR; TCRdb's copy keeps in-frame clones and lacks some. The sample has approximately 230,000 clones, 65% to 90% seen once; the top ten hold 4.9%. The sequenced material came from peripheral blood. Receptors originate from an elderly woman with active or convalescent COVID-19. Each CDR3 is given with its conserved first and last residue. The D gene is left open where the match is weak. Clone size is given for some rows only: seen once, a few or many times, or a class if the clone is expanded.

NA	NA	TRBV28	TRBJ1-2	CASSSGHNYGYTF	TGTGCCAGCAGCTCAGGGCATAACTATGGCTACACCTTC
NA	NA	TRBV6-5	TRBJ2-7	CASSYSQAYAYEQYF	TGTGCCAGCAGTTACTCGCAGGCTTATGCCTACGAGCAGTACTTC
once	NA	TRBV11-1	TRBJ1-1	CASSSSGGNTEAFF	TGTGCCAGCAGCTCCAGCGGGGGGAACACTGAAGCTTTCTTT
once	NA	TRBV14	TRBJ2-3	CASSRLQTYTDTQYF	TGTGCCAGCAGCCGACTCCAGACCTACACAGATACGCAGTATTTT
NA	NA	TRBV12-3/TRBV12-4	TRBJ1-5	CASTYQDQPQHF	TGTGCCAGCACCTACCAAGATCAGCCCCAGCATTTT
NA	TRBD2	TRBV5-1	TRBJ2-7	CASSLGLAGNYEQYF	TGCGCCAGCAGCTTGGGACTAGCGGGGAACTACGAGCAGTACTTC
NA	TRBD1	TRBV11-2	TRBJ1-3	CASSDPGTGSGNTIYF	TGTGCCAGCAGCGATCCCGGGACAGGGTCTGGAAACACCATATATTTT
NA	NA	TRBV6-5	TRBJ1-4	CASRLVGDSNEKLFF	TGTGCCAGCAGACTGGTGGGGGACTCTAATGAAAAACTGTTTTTT
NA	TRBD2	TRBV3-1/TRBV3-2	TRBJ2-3	CASSQGLAGGGTDTQYF	TGTGCCAGCAGCCAAGGACTAGCGGGGGGAGGCACAGATACGCAGTATTTT
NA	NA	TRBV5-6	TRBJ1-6	CASSSVGGWNSPLHF	TGTGCCAGCAGCTCCGTAGGGGGATGGAATTCACCCCTCCACTTT
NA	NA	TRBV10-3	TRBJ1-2	CAISPGQGYGYTF	TGTGCCATCTCCCCAGGGCAGGGGTATGGCTACACCTTC
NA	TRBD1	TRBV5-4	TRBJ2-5	CASREGAGETQYF	TGTGCCAGCCGCGAGGGGGCCGGGGAGACCCAGTACTTC
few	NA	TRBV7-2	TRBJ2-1	CASSEGSEQFF	TGTGCCAGCAGCGAGGGTAGTGAGCAGTTCTTC
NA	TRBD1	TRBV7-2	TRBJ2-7	CASSQKRDRSYEQYF	TGTGCCAGCAGCCAAAAAAGGGACAGATCCTACGAGCAGTACTTC
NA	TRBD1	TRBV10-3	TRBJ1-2	CAISEAGFRQGAPRSYGYTF	TGTGCCATCAGTGAGGCGGGGTTCCGACAGGGGGCGCCCCGATCCTATGGCTACACCTTC
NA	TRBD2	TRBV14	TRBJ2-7	CASSQPRLLALAGHRRGSYEQYF	TGTGCCAGCAGCCAACCCCGACTTCTCGCACTAGCGGGGCACCGACGCGGCTCCTACGAGCAGTACTTC
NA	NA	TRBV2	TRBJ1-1	CASKRDMNTEAFF	TGTGCCAGCAAGAGGGACATGAACACTGAAGCTTTCTTT
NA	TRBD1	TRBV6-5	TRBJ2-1	CASISDRIINEQFF	TGTGCCAGCATCTCGGACAGGATAATCAATGAGCAGTTCTTC
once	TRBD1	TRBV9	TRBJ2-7	CASSPGQGYEQYF	TGTGCCAGCTCCCCTGGACAGGGCTACGAGCAGTACTTC
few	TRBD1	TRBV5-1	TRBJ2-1	CASSRDRGSYNEQFF	TGCGCCAGCAGCCGTGACAGGGGAAGTTACAATGAGCAGTTCTTC
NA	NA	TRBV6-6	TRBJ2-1	CASSPTQGNNEQFF	TGTGCCAGCAGCCCTACACAGGGAAACAATGAGCAGTTCTTC
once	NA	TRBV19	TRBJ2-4	CASSTRGSRNLAKNIQYF	TGTGCCAGTAGTACGCGGGGTTCTCGTAATCTAGCCAAAAACATTCAGTACTTC
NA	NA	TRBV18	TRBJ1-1	CASSPSGLNTEAFF	TGTGCCAGCTCACCATCGGGTTTGAACACTGAAGCTTTCTTT
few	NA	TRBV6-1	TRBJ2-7	CASSERGRYEQYF	TGTGCCAGCAGTGAAAGGGGTAGATACGAGCAGTACTTC
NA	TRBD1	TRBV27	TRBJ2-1	CASAVRDRGRNEQFF	TGTGCCAGCGCCGTGAGGGACAGGGGGCGAAATGAGCAGTTCTTC
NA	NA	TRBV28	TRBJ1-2	CASSTSPSGGLDYGYTF	TGTGCCAGCAGCACCTCTCCCAGCGGGGGGCTCGACTATGGCTACACCTTC
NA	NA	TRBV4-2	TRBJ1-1	CASSDQRGTGTEAFF	TGTGCCAGCAGCGATCAAAGGGGTACAGGGACTGAAGCTTTCTTT
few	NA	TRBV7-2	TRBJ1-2	CASSLSRDYYGYTF	TGTGCCAGCAGCTTGTCCCGGGATTACTATGGCTACACCTTC
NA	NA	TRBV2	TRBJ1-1	CATKGTMNTEAFF	TGTGCCACCAAAGGGACAATGAACACTGAAGCTTTCTTT
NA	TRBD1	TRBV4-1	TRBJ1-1	CASSPNSKGQPRSTSNTEAFF	TGCGCCAGCAGCCCCAACTCTAAGGGACAGCCGAGGTCAACATCGAACACTGAAGCTTTCTTT
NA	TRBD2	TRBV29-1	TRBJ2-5	CSVRASGMETQYF	TGCAGCGTAAGGGCTAGCGGGATGGAGACCCAGTACTTC
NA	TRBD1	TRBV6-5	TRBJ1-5	CASRKGQNSNQPQHF	TGTGCCAGCAGAAAGGGACAGAATAGCAATCAGCCCCAGCATTTT
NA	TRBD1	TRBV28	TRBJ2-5	CATTVGIGTGGWETQYF	TGTGCCACCACCGTTGGAATCGGGACAGGGGGCTGGGAGACCCAGTACTTC
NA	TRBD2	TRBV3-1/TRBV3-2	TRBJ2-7	CASSRVLLAGGRHEQYF	TGTGCCAGCAGCCGAGTACTTCTAGCGGGAGGGCGACACGAGCAGTACTTC
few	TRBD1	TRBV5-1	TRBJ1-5	CASSLGDRYSNQPQHF	TGCGCCAGCAGCTTGGGGGACAGGTATAGCAATCAGCCCCAGCATTTT
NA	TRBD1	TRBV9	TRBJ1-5	CASSAGTGVQPQHF	TGTGCCAGCAGCGCCGGGACAGGGGTTCAGCCCCAGCATTTT
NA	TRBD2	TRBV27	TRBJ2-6	CASSFTAGGRSGANVLTF	TGTGCCAGCAGTTTCACAGCGGGGGGGAGGTCTGGGGCCAACGTCCTGACTTTC
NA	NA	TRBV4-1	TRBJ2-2	CASTGGTKNTGELFF	TGCGCCAGCACCGGCGGGACCAAGAACACCGGGGAGCTGTTTTTT
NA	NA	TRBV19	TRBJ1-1	CASSSGLNTEAFF	TGTGCCAGTAGTTCGGGGTTGAACACTGAAGCTTTCTTT
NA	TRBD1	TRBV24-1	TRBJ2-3	CATSDRIQGATDTQYF	TGTGCCACCAGTGACCGGATACAGGGGGCAACAGATACGCAGTATTTT
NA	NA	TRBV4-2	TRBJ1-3	CASSQDRGSGNTIYF	TGTGCCAGCAGCCAAGACAGGGGATCTGGAAACACCATATATTTT
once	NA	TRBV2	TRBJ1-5	CASSARVLGQPQHF	TGTGCCAGCAGCGCGAGGGTATTGGGTCAGCCCCAGCATTTT